The clone carrying this T cell receptor beta chain came up many times. Trimming removed 8 bases from V and 2 bases from J, with 16 bases in between. Per germline, CDR1 MDHEN and CDR2 SYDVKM. The CDR3 has 14 residues. This record comes from a study of molecular identifiers for immune sequencing clone quantification. Previously published methods and listed TCR primers were used for the bulk TCR libraries. Each CDR3 protein is one row after TCRdb ran MiXCR on the PCR reads. The data show 40,000 to 65,000 distinct CDR3 sequences, roughly a third seen once. The chain has TRBV28 and TRBJ2-7; possible D gene TRBD2, 5 bases. The TCR sequence derives from a human donor in good health. Some libraries in this study had Jurkat cell RNA spiked in. Sequenced material: naive CD8+ T cells from blood, with Jurkat cell RNA spiked in. Subset meaning: FACS-sorted CD8+CD4-CCR7+CD45RA+ naive T cells. The CDR3: CASHFGREPYEQYF. The CDR3 region has the DNA TGTGCCAGCCACTTCGGTAGGGAGCCCTACGAGCAGTACTTC.